This TCR beta chain was profiled in a study of tumor-infiltrating lymphocytes in localized non-small cell lung cancer. Study summary: Some samples were collected after neoadjuvant chemotherapy; smokers, never-smokers and several histologies were included.

V lost 0 bases to trimming and J lost 0 bases, with 11 bases between them. CDR3 length equals 16 residues. Germline CDR1 and CDR2: SGHRS and YFSETQ. The protocol was immunoSEQ multiplex PCR, while the TCRdb copy is restricted to in-frame clones and leaves out a portion. The sample holds roughly 14,000 clones, 65% to 90% seen once. Sequenced sample: lung tumor tissue. This sequence originates from a human donor with non-small cell lung cancer. The V and J genes are TRBV5-1 and TRBJ2-3; weak D call: TRBD1 (6 bases). The CDR3 DNA reads as TGCGCCAGCAGCTTGGTTGCAGGGGCGAGCACAGATACGCAGTATTTT. Encoded protein: CASSLVAGASTDTQYF.